This T cell receptor beta chain was sequenced during a study of shared clonotypes between healthy human individuals. The study, taken as a whole, reports: Sharing across four donors was highest in naive CD4 (roughly 5%) and lowest in memory CD8 (approximately 0.4%).

Clones were read by immunoSEQ multiplex PCR, and TCRdb kept only the in-frame ones, dropping some. This sample has roughly 2,500,000 clones, with approximately 93% found just once. This CDR3 has 17 amino acids. Germline V lookup: CDR1 SQVTM, CDR2 ANQGSEA. V was cut by 4 bases and J by 2 bases, with 23 bases left in between. A note on this clone: The antigen is undetermined.

The gene calls are TRBV29-1 and TRBJ1-2, with D possibly matching TRBD1 (6 bases). Sample: naive CD4+ T cells from PBMCs. As to subset: CD45RA+ positively selected. The TCR originated in a man aged 18 to 30 in good health. Some clones in this sample may be carry-over from other donors' samples. The CDR3 DNA sequence: TGCAGCGTTGGAGCCCCACGGGGGCTCGGTCTAAACTATGGCTACACCTTC. Translating it yields CSVGAPRGLGLNYGYTF.